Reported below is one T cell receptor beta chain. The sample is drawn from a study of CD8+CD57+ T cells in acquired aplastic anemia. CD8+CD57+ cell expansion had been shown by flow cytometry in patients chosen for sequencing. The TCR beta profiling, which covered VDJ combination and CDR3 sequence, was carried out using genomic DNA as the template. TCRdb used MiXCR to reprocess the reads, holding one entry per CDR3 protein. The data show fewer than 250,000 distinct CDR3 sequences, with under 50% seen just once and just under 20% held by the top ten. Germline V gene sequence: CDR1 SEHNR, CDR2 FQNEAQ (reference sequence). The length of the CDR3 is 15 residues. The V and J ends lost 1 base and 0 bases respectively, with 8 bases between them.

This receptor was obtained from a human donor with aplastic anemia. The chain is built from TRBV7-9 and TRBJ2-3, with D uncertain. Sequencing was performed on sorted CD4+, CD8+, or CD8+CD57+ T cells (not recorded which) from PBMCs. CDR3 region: CASSLVETSTDTQYF. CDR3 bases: TGTGCCAGCAGCTTAGTGGAAACTAGCACAGATACGCAGTATTTT.